This T cell receptor (beta chain) was captured in a study of patients and donors after allogeneic stem cell transplantation. This clonotype was counted a few times. CDR1 and CDR2 (germline): ENHRY, SYGVKD. This CDR3 contains 12 residues. V was shortened by 6 bases and J by 5 bases, with 7 bases between the two germline ends. TCRdb re-called the RT-PCR reads with MiXCR, one entry per CDR3 protein. The sample contains approximately 170,000 distinct CDR3 sequences, 24% of which appear only once. This TCR came from a human donor who was either an allogeneic HSCT recipient or a stem cell or donor lymphocyte infusion donor (not recorded which). It is not recorded whose cells these are; they may come from a transplant donor. J is TRBJ1-4 and V is TRBV10-3; D gene unclear. Sequencing was done on a sample of blood, either unsorted or a sorted T cell fraction (not recorded which). The CDR3 spells CAIRDVNEKLFF. CDR3 DNA: TGTGCCATCAGGGACGTCAATGAAAAACTGTTTTTT.